These 8 T cell receptor beta chains share one sample of origin, sequenced in a study of vaccination and CD4 T cells after COVID-19. Sequenced with the Oncomine TCR Beta short-read assay was DNA taken from cultured CD4+ T cells. TCRdb reanalysed the PCR reads using MiXCR and keeps one entry per CDR3 protein. The sample yields about 22,000 distinct CDR3 sequences, 35% to 40% seen once. Noted time point: late sampling 161 to 241 days after vaccination in a few convalescent patients. Regarding treatment: roughly nine-day PBMC culture with coronavirus spike peptide pools or control peptides (ViraFEST assay). No antigens are known for them. The material sequenced was CD4+ T cells from blood, cultured in vitro, taken about 7 months after SARS-CoV-2 vaccination. The source is a human donor who had recovered from COVID-19.

This clonotype was observed a handful of times. The V gene is TRBV10-3, the J gene TRBJ1-2, with 8 bases that match TRBD1. Germline loops: CDR1 ENHRY, CDR2 SYGVKD. CDR3 length equals 14 residues. Losses at the gene ends were 6 bases for V and 7 bases for J; bases not matched to a gene: 10. Here the CDR3 DNA reads TGTGCCATCAGGACAGGGGCCACCCTATCTGGCTACACCTTC. Encoded protein: CAIRTGATLSGYTF.

This chain joins TRBV19 and TRBJ1-2, with a tentative D call TRBD1 (6 bases). Trimming pared 0 bases from V and 7 bases from J, leaving 18 bases between. The CDR3 is 16 amino acids. Germline CDR1 and CDR2: LNHDA and SQIVND (reference sequence). The CDR3 sequence is CASSIDHIRGPVGYTF. CDR3 DNA sequence: TGTGCCAGTAGTATAGATCATATCCGGGGGCCGGTTGGCTACACCTTC. Complete variable domain (other parts from reference TRBV19 and TRBJ1-2): DGGITQSPKYLFRKEGQNVTLSCEQNLNHDAMYWYRQDPGQGLRLIYYSQIVNDFQKGDIAEGYSVSREKKESFPLTVTSAQKNPTAFYLCASSIDHIRGPVGYTFGSGTRLTVV.

The gene calls are TRBV7-6 and TRBJ1-3, with 7 bases matching TRBD1. With V trimmed by 4 bases and J by 4 bases, 7 bases remained unmatched. The CDR3 totals 15 residues. The germline V gene has CDR1 SGHVS and CDR2 FNYEAQ. The CDR3 protein is CASSSQTGSGNTIYF. CDR3 nucleotides: TGTGCCAGCAGCTCCCAGACAGGGTCGGGAAACACCATATATTTT.

V and J are TRBV11-1 and TRBJ2-5; D gene ambiguous. Germline CDR1 reads SGHAT; CDR2 reads FQDESV (reference sequence). This CDR3 contains 13 residues. V was clipped by 3 bases and J by 5 bases, with 10 bases between them. The CDR3 bases are TGTGCCAGCAGCTTTTCTCCCAGGGAGACCCAGTACTTC. It codes for CASSFSPRETQYF.

The rearrangement links TRBV24-1 to TRBJ2-7; a weak D match, TRBD2 (5 bases). Trimming shortened V by 3 bases and J by 2 bases, and 16 bases separated the two germline ends. Per germline, CDR1 KGHDR and CDR2 SFDVKD. The CDR3 has 16 amino acids. CDR3 bases: TGTGCCACCAGTGATGAGGTCCGGGGAATCCCCTACGAGCAGTACTTC. Its translation is CATSDEVRGIPYEQYF.

The chain employs TRBV28 and TRBJ1-2; TRBD1 might be the D (6 bases). CDR1 is MDHEN, CDR2 SYDVKM, per germline. Trimming stripped 6 bases from V and 4 bases from J, with 9 bases between. The CDR3 runs 12 residues. For the CDR3, the DNA is TGTGCCAGCAGACTACAGGGCTATGGCTACACCTTC. It encodes CASRLQGYGYTF.

This clonotype was found a few times. The chain carries TRBV6-5 and TRBJ2-3, with a possible D match to TRBD2 (5 bases). The ends were cut back, 3 bases at V and 1 base at J, with 23 bases in the middle. The CDR3 length is 19 residues. Germline V gene data show CDR1 as MNHEY and CDR2 as SVGAGI. For the CDR3, the DNA is TGTGCCAGCAGTTATATGCCGGGGTCGGCTAGCCGGGGCACAGATACGCAGTATTTT. It is translated as CASSYMPGSASRGTDTQYF.

This clonotype was observed a few times. V and J are TRBV27 and TRBJ1-6; no clear D gene. The germline V gene encodes CDR1 MNHEY and CDR2 SMNVEV (reference sequence). The CDR3 runs to 17 residues. Trimming shortened V by 3 bases and J by 8 bases, and 20 bases separated the two germline ends. CDR3 sequence (DNA): TGTGCCAGCAGTTTTTGGCTGGGAGGGAAATTCGATTCACCCCTCCACTTT. Translation: CASSFWLGGKFDSPLHF.